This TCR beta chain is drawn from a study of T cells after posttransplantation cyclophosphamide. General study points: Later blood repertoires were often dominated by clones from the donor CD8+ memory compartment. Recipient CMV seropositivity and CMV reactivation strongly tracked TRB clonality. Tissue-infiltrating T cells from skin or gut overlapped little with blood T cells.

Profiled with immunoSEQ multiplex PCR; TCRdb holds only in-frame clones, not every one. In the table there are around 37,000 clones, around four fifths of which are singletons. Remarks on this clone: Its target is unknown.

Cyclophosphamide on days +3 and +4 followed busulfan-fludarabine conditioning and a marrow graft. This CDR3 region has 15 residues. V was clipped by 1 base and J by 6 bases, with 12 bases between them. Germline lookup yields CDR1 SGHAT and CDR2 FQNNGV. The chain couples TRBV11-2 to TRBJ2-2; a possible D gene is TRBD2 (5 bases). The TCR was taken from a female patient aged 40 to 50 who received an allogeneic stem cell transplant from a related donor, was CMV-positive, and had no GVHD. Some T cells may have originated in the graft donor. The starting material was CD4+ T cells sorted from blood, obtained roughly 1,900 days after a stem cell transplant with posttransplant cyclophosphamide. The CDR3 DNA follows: TGTGCCAGCAGCTTAGTCGGGGTACGGGCCGGGGAGCTGTTTTTT. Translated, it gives CASSLVGVRAGELFF.